This record concerns one TCR beta chain sequence. Antigen specificity is unknown. This sample is part of a study of OX40 agonist ivuxolimab in advanced cancers. Study summary: Patients received intravenous ivuxolimab every 2 weeks at 0.01 to 10 mg/kg. Whole-study results and caveats: Antigens targeted by the expanded peripheral T cells were not determined. Relative to CD4+, CD8+ T cells held more expanded clones on average.

Exclusion of a patient followed from autoimmune disease history or systemic immunosuppression. The germline V gene has CDR1 LNHDA and CDR2 SQIVND (reference sequence). Trimming took off 1 base at V and 2 bases at J, with 6 bases between the two ends. This CDR3 has 13 residues. TCRdb keeps only in-frame clones here, not all; method: immunoSEQ multiplex PCR. The table records fewer than 30,000 clones, approximately 86% of them present only once. This chain uses TRBV19 with TRBJ2-7; D unclear. The source of this sequence is an adult with an advanced solid tumor such as melanoma, head and neck, liver or kidney cancer. This sample comprised CD4+ or CD8+ T cells sorted from blood, obtained in a trial of the OX40 agonist ivuxolimab. The CDR3 loop is CASSIGKAYEQYF. CDR3 sequence (DNA): TGTGCCAGTAGTATAGGGAAGGCCTACGAGCAGTACTTC.